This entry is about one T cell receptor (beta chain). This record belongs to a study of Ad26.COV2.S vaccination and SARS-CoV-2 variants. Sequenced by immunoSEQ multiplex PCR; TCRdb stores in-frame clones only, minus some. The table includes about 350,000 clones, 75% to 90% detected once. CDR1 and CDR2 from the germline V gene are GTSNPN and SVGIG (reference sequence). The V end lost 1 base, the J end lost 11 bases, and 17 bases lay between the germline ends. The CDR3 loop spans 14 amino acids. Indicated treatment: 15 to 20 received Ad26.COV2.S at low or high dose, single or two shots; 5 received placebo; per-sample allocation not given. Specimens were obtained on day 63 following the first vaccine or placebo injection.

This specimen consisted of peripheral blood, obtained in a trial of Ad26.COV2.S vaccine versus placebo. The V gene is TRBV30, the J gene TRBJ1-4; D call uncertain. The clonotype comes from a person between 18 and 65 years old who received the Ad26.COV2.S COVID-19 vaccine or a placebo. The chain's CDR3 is CAWSDTARGRKLFF. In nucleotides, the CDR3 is TGTGCCTGGAGTGATACGGCCCGGGGTCGGAAACTGTTTTTT.